The 27 T cell receptor beta chains below come from one sample, sequenced in a study of shared clonotypes between healthy human individuals. Profiling relied on immunoSEQ multiplex PCR, and the TCRdb table lists in-frame clones only, not all of them. The sample has about 1 million clones, 75% to 85% seen once. The sequenced sample was memory CD4+ T cells from PBMCs. Subset defined: CD45RA-negative fraction. These receptor sequences come from a man younger than 35 in good health. Some clones in this sample may be carry-over from other donors' samples.

The CDR3 reads CASSLGRRAYEQYF. The CDR3 DNA is TGCGCCAGCAGCTTGGGCCGTAGGGCCTACGAGCAGTACTTC. This rearrangement joins TRBV5-1 to TRBJ2-7; D not certain. The germline V gene has CDR1 SGHRS and CDR2 YFSETQ. The CDR3 runs 14 residues. Trimming took 0 bases from V and 2 from J, leaving 9 bases between them.

To note about this clone: Other DNA sequences in this sample translate to the same CDR3. The rearrangement links TRBV5-1 to TRBJ2-5, with D unclear. This CDR3 has 13 amino acids. Germline V gene sequence: CDR1 SGHRS, CDR2 YFSETQ. Trimming stripped 0 bases from V and 3 bases from J, with 6 bases between. The CDR3 spells CASSLVGKETQYF. The CDR3 coding sequence is TGCGCCAGCAGCTTGGTGGGAAAAGAGACCCAGTACTTC.

This clone has a handful of counts. The J gene is TRBJ2-6, the V gene TRBV9; D ambiguous. V lost 4 bases and J 4 bases, leaving 9 bases between the germline ends. CDR1 is SGDLS, CDR2 YYNGEE, per germline. The CDR3 has 14 residues. CDR3 nucleotides: TGTGCCAGCAGCCCCTCCGGCGGGGCCAACGTCCTGACTTTC. Protein sequence: CASSPSGGANVLTF.

The J gene is TRBJ2-7, the V gene TRBV6-5; D not resolved. The CDR3 loop spans 14 amino acids. The V and J ends lost 4 bases and 1 base respectively, with 11 bases between them. Germline V gene sequence: CDR1 MNHEY, CDR2 SVGAGI. CDR3 in amino acids: CASSFAAGSYEQYF. In DNA form, the CDR3 reads TGTGCCAGCAGTTTTGCAGCCGGGTCCTACGAGCAGTACTTC.

For the CDR3, the DNA is TGTGCCAGTCAAAAATCCGGGACCGAATCGGGAAAACTGTTTTTT. This sequence encodes CASQKSGTESGKLFF. The gene calls are TRBV2 and TRBJ1-4; D is perhaps TRBD1 (5 bases). CDR1 is SNHLY and CDR2 is FYNNEI in the germline V gene. The CDR3 totals 15 residues. V lost 9 bases, J lost 10 bases, and 24 bases lay in between.

The chain combines TRBV28 with TRBJ1-1; 7 positions agree with TRBD1. V gave up 6 bases and J gave up 3 bases; unmatched junction bases: 4. CDR1 is MDHEN and CDR2 is SYDVKM in the germline V gene. The CDR3 contains 13 residues. The chain's CDR3 is CASRSRGDTEAFF. CDR3 nucleotide sequence: TGTGCCAGCAGATCCAGGGGGGACACTGAAGCTTTCTTT.

To note about this clone: In the same sample, other DNA sequences code for this CDR3. The chain joins TRBV28 to TRBJ2-3, with 7 bases identical to TRBD1. Trimming cost V 2 bases and J 2 bases; bases outside gene matches: 1. The CDR3 runs to 14 residues. The germline V gene has CDR1 MDHEN and CDR2 SYDVKM. The CDR3 DNA follows: TGTGCCAGCAGTTTAGGACAGGACACAGATACGCAGTATTTT. Its translation: CASSLGQDTDTQYF. Full variable domain (outside the CDR3, taken from reference TRBV28 and TRBJ2-3): DVKVTQSSRYLVKRTGEKVFLECVQDMDHENMFWYRQDPGLGLRLIYFSYDVKMKEKGDIPEGYSVSREKKERFSLILESASTNQTSMYLCASSLGQDTDTQYFGPGTRLTVL.

The chain is built from TRBV28 and TRBJ1-2; D remains ambiguous. Germline V lookup: CDR1 MDHEN, CDR2 SYDVKM. The V end lost 7 bases, the J end lost 8 bases, and 14 bases lay between the germline ends. The CDR3 length is 12 residues. CDR3 coding DNA: TGTGCCAGCACGCCTCTCACGGGGGGCTACACCTTC. Translated, it gives CASTPLTGGYTF.

Regarding this clone: One end of the junction varies from germline; a read error may be responsible. The V and J genes are TRBV5-1 and TRBJ2-3; unclear D gene. Germline CDR1 is SGHRS and CDR2 is YFSETQ. The CDR3 is 14 residues long. In DNA form, the CDR3 reads TGCGCCAGCAGTTTGGCAGGACCCACAGATACGCAGTATTTT. It is translated as CASSLAGPTDTQYF.

This clone has a handful of counts. This rearrangement joins TRBV11-2 to TRBJ2-1, with D perhaps being TRBD1 or TRBD2 (5 bases each). V gave up 2 bases and J gave up 2 bases, with 10 bases separating them. Germline V lookup: CDR1 SGHAT, CDR2 FQNNGV. The length of the CDR3 is 15 residues. CDR3 loop: CASSLRDPTYNEQFF. CDR3 DNA sequence: TGTGCCAGCAGCTTAAGGGACCCTACCTACAATGAGCAGTTCTTC. Combining the CDR3 with reference TRBV11-2 and TRBJ2-1 gives the whole variable domain EAGVAQSPRYKIIEKRQSVAFWCNPISGHATLYWYQQILGQGPKLLIQFQNNGVVDDSQLPKDRFSAERLKGVDSTLKIQPAKLEDSAVYLCASSLRDPTYNEQFFGPGTRLTVL.

V is TRBV6-6 and J is TRBJ2-1; 11 bases are a match to TRBD1. The CDR3 consists of 16 residues. The ends lost 2 bases at V and 6 bases at J; junction bases unmatched: 6. Germline lookup yields CDR1 MNHNY and CDR2 SVGAGI (reference sequence). The CDR3 here is CASSYGQGANSNEQFF. The CDR3, as DNA: TGTGCCAGCAGTTACGGACAGGGGGCCAACTCCAATGAGCAGTTCTTC.

The chain employs TRBV5-1 and TRBJ2-7, with D unclear. The V gene lost 4 bases and the J gene lost 5 bases, with 22 bases spanning the gap. The CDR3 sequence is 16 residues long. Per the germline V gene, CDR1 is SGHRS and CDR2 is YFSETQ. The CDR3 DNA sequence: TGCGCCAGCAGCCCCTCAGGTGCGGCGGACCCCCACGAGCAGTACTTC. It yields the protein CASSPSGAADPHEQYF.

This sequence joins TRBV7-9 and TRBJ1-2; TRBD1 matches at 7 bases. The CDR3 covers 15 residues. Germline CDR1 and CDR2: SEHNR and FQNEAQ (reference sequence). Trimming took 1 base from V and 3 from J; bases not matched to a gene: 5. The CDR3 nucleotides read TGTGCCAGCAGCTTAGATCTTGGACAGGACTATGGCTACACCTTC. It codes for CASSLDLGQDYGYTF. The full variable domain, rest sourced from reference TRBV7-9 and TRBJ1-2, is DTGVSQNPRHKITKRGQNVTFRCDPISEHNRLYWYRQTLGQGPEFLTYFQNEAQLEKSRLLSDRFSAERPKGSFSTLEIQRTEQGDSAMYLCASSLDLGQDYGYTFGSGTRLTVV.

The rearrangement uses TRBV7-2 and TRBJ2-3, with D perhaps TRBD1 (5 bases). The CDR3 runs to 12 residues. CDR1 is SGHTA, CDR2 FQGNSA, per germline. V was clipped by 5 bases and J by 9 bases, with 12 bases between them. CDR3: CASSAIGATQYF. The CDR3 nucleotides are TGTGCCAGCAGCGCGATAGGGGCGACGCAGTATTTT.

This clone was counted ten times or more. At the DNA level, this CDR3 is encoded by other sequences in the same sample as well. This rearrangement joins TRBV6-1 to TRBJ2-1, with D unclear. The CDR3 is 11 residues long. Trimming cost V 4 bases and J 7 bases, with 5 bases left between them. Germline V gives CDR1 MNHNS, CDR2 SASEGT. For the CDR3, the DNA is TGTGCCAGCAGTGCTAGTAATGAGCAGTTCTTC. Translated, it gives CASSASNEQFF.

The chain uses TRBV5-1 and TRBJ2-2, with 10 bases matching TRBD1. The CDR3 has 12 residues. The V gene's germline CDR1 is SGHRS and CDR2 YFSETQ. Losses at the gene ends were 3 bases for V and 14 bases for J; bases not matched to a gene: 4. The CDR3 sequence: CASSSDRGRLFF. For the CDR3, the DNA is TGCGCCAGCAGCTCTGACAGGGGGCGACTGTTTTTT. Together with reference TRBV5-1 and TRBJ2-2, the CDR3 gives the full variable domain: KAGVTQTPRYLIKTRGQQVTLSCSPISGHRSVSWYQQTPGQGLQFLFEYFSETQRNKGNFPGRFSGRQFSNSRSEMNVSTLELGDSALYLCASSSDRGRLFFGEGSRLTVL.

The J gene is TRBJ2-7, the V gene TRBV7-9; D is undetermined. In germline, CDR1 is SEHNR, CDR2 FQNEAQ (reference sequence). CDR3 length equals 13 residues. V lost 3 bases and J lost 4, with 10 bases in between. CDR3 DNA: TGTGCCAGCAGCTTTGAAGGATCTTACGAGCAGTACTTC. Amino acids: CASSFEGSYEQYF.

The chain carries TRBV21-1 and TRBJ1-4; TRBD1, as called in the table, went unchecked against the DNA. TRBV21-1 is an annotated pseudogene. The CDR3 extends over 9 amino acids. This CDR3 reads CASSKAYSF. CDR3 DNA: TGTGCCAGCAGCAAAGCGTACAGTTTT.

The V call is TRBV11-2, the J call TRBJ2-2; D gene unclear. Trimming shortened V by 1 base and J by 2 bases, and 8 bases separated the two germline ends. This CDR3 is 15 amino acids long. CDR1 and CDR2 (germline): SGHAT, FQNNGV. CDR3 in amino acids: CASSLGQLNTGELFF. In DNA form, the CDR3 reads TGTGCCAGCAGCTTAGGGCAGCTTAACACCGGGGAGCTGTTTTTT.

This clone was counted ten times or more. The J gene is TRBJ2-3, the V gene TRBV18; 7 nucleotides line up with TRBD2. Germline CDR1 and CDR2: KGHSH and LQKENI. Unmatched junction bases numbered 2, after V lost 2 bases and J lost 0 bases. CDR3 length: 15 amino acids. The CDR3 region has the DNA TGTGCCAGCTCACCAGGCGGGAGCAGCACAGATACGCAGTATTTT. Translating gives CASSPGGSSTDTQYF. Based on the CDR3 plus reference TRBV18 and TRBJ2-3, the full variable domain is NAGVMQNPRHLVRRRGQEARLRCSPMKGHSHVYWYRQLPEEGLKFMVYLQKENIIDESGMPKERFSAEFPKEGPSILRIQQVVRGDSAAYFCASSPGGSSTDTQYFGPGTRLTVL.

The chain recombines TRBV18 with TRBJ2-2, with D possibly TRBD1 on 6 matching bases. Germline CDR1 is KGHSH and CDR2 is LQKENI. The CDR3 runs 16 residues. Trimming took 4 bases from V and 3 from J, leaving 15 bases between them. This CDR3 reads CASSLFRTEDTGELFF. CDR3 DNA: TGTGCCAGCTCACTCTTTCGGACAGAAGACACCGGGGAGCTGTTTTTT.

This clone appeared once. The chain joins TRBV11-2 to TRBJ2-5; tentatively, D is TRBD1 (6 bases). V lost 2 bases and J 3 bases, leaving 13 bases between the germline ends. The germline V gene encodes CDR1 SGHAT and CDR2 FQNNGV. CDR3 size: 15 residues. The chain's CDR3 is CASSLLSGAEETQYF. CDR3 nucleotide sequence: TGTGCCAGCAGCTTATTATCAGGGGCAGAAGAGACCCAGTACTTC.

This chain links TRBV5-4 with TRBJ1-1; D call uncertain. Germline CDR1 reads SGHNT; CDR2 reads YYREEE (reference sequence). With 1 base removed from V and 2 bases from J, the gap between germline ends came to 6 bases. This CDR3 region has 13 residues. The CDR3 DNA sequence: TGTGCCAGCAGCTTGATCTATAACACTGAAGCTTTCTTT. Its translation is CASSLIYNTEAFF.

This sequence joins TRBV19 and TRBJ1-3; D is undetermined. CDR1 LNHDA and CDR2 SQIVND come from the germline V gene (reference sequence). Trimming stripped 7 bases from V and 5 bases from J, with 18 bases between. This CDR3 spans 15 amino acids. Here the CDR3 reads CASTSRSGGRNTIYF. As DNA, the CDR3 is TGTGCCAGTACCTCCCGGAGCGGTGGGCGAAACACCATATATTTT.

This clone is medium-sized (0.01 to 0.1%) within its sample. V gene TRBV2 combines with J gene TRBJ2-1; no firm D call. V lost 2 bases and J lost 3, with 5 bases in between. The CDR3 has 13 amino acids. The germline CDR1 and CDR2 sequences are SNHLY and FYNNEI. The CDR3 sequence is CASSENSYNEQFF. CDR3 in DNA: TGTGCCAGCAGTGAAAACAGCTACAATGAGCAGTTCTTC.

The chain has TRBV5-4 and TRBJ1-5; no definite D call. Germline V gene data show CDR1 as SGHNT and CDR2 as YYREEE (reference sequence). Trimming took 2 bases from V and 0 from J, leaving 12 bases between them. This CDR3 region has 16 residues. CDR3 sequence (DNA): TGTGCCAGCAGCTTTGGCGGTCTTTCTAGCAATCAGCCCCAGCATTTT. Residues: CASSFGGLSSNQPQHF.

This clone was detected only once. Since the CDR3 does not end with the conserved phenylalanine or tryptophan, this likely comes from a read error. It is unclear where the CDR3 begins or ends on the DNA, so no DNA is shown, and the CDR3 is as TCRdb lists it. V and J are TRBV5-5 and TRBJ1-1; TRBD1, as called in the table, went unchecked against the DNA. The CDR3 sequence runs 13 residues, both termini included. Germline CDR1 reads SGHKS; CDR2 reads YYEKEE (reference sequence). This CDR3 reads CASSLTAGALTNI.